The rows below give T cell receptor beta chains drawn from one sample of a study of T cell responses to AZD1222 COVID-19 vaccine. Libraries were prepared by immunoSEQ multiplex PCR; TCRdb keeps only in-frame clonotypes and omits some of them. The sample has 160,000 or so clones, more than 90% seen once. Sample: peripheral blood, taken on day 0 of AZD1222 vaccination. The source of these receptors is an adult in good health. Both conserved end residues are part of each CDR3. D genes are given only for firm matches. Expanded clones are given a class, and other clones once, few, many or no size at all.

v_gene,abundance,d_gene,len,j_gene,CDR3nt,CDR3aa
TRBV24-1,.,.,11,TRBJ2-3,TGTGCCACCAGTGAACAAGATACGCAGTATTTT,CATSEQDTQYF
TRBV19,.,.,13,TRBJ1-2,TGTGCCAGTAGTGGGCTCGGGGGGTATGGCTACACCTTC,CASSGLGGYGYTF
TRBV6-5,.,.,13,TRBJ2-1,TGTGCCAGCGGAAAGAGGGTGTTCAATGAGCAGTTCTTC,CASGKRVFNEQFF
TRBV27,few,.,15,TRBJ1-5,TGTGCCAGCAAATCTTCACCTGGGGGCAATCAGCCCCAGCATTTT,CASKSSPGGNQPQHF
TRBV5-6,once,TRBD2,16,TRBJ2-7,TGTGCCAGCAGCTTGGCCTCGTCGGGAGGACGGTACGAGCAGTACTTC,CASSLASSGGRYEQYF
TRBV5-1,.,.,16,TRBJ2-3,TGCGCCAGCAGCCCCACCTTCGGACTTCGCACAGATACGCAGTATTTT,CASSPTFGLRTDTQYF
TRBV30,.,.,11,TRBJ1-1,TGTGCCTCAAATCTAAACACTGAAGCTTTCTTT,CASNLNTEAFF
TRBV2,.,.,13,TRBJ1-3,TGTGCCAGCAATGGGAACTCTGGAAACACCATATATTTT,CASNGNSGNTIYF
TRBV12-5,.,.,12,TRBJ1-5,TGTGCTAGTGGTTTGTCCTCTCCCGGCCAGCATTTT,CASGLSSPGQHF
TRBV7-7,.,.,13,TRBJ2-2,TGTGCCAGCAGCCACAGGAAAACCGGGGAGCTGTTTTTT,CASSHRKTGELFF
TRBV6-5,.,.,14,TRBJ1-5,TGTGCCAGCAGTCTCCGTGATGGCAATCAGCCCCAGCATTTT,CASSLRDGNQPQHF
TRBV5-1,once,TRBD1,15,TRBJ1-1,TGCGCCAGCAGAACCGGGACAGCGGATGACACTGAAGCTTTCTTT,CASRTGTADDTEAFF
TRBV4-2,.,.,13,TRBJ2-7,TGTGCCAGCAGCCACCCCACTAGTAACGAGCAGTACTTC,CASSHPTSNEQYF
TRBV18,.,.,17,TRBJ1-2,TGTGCCAGCTCACCTGGGCAATCTCCTCCGGGATACTATGGCTACACCTTC,CASSPGQSPPGYYGYTF
TRBV18,.,.,16,TRBJ1-2,TGTGCCAGCTCACCCCCGGAGGGAATTAACGGCTATGGCTACACCTTC,CASSPPEGINGYGYTF
TRBV4-1,.,TRBD2,17,TRBJ2-1,TGCGCCAGCAGCCAACTGGGACTAGCGGGAGGGTACAATGAGCAGTTCTTC,CASSQLGLAGGYNEQFF
TRBV24-1,few,.,12,TRBJ2-7,TGTGCCACCAGTGACTCAGGTTGGGAGCAGTACTTC,CATSDSGWEQYF
TRBV18,.,TRBD1,16,TRBJ1-2,TGTGCCAGCTCACCGGGGCTTGGGGGGACAGGGAGCGGCTACACCTTC,CASSPGLGGTGSGYTF
TRBV2,.,TRBD1,15,TRBJ2-1,TGTGCCAGCCGGGCCGACAGGGGCCCTTTTAATGAGCAGTTCTTC,CASRADRGPFNEQFF
TRBV7-7,.,TRBD2,15,TRBJ2-1,TGTGCCAGCAGCTCCGGACTAGCGGGATTTGCTGAGCAGTTCTTC,CASSSGLAGFAEQFF
TRBV24-1,.,.,12,TRBJ2-1,TGTGCCACCAGTGAAAGTAACAATGAGCAGTTCTTC,CATSESNNEQFF
TRBV10-1,.,.,17,TRBJ2-7,TGCGCCAGCAGTGACTCGTCGGAGACAGAGACCTCCTACGAGCAGTACTTC,CASSDSSETETSYEQYF
TRBV27,.,.,15,TRBJ1-1,TGTGCCAGCAGTTTAGATGGCAGAATGAACACTGAAGCTTTCTTT,CASSLDGRMNTEAFF
TRBV20-1,.,.,14,TRBJ2-2,TGCAGTGCTAGTAGGCAGGGGTCTTACGGGGAGCTGTTTTTT,CSASRQGSYGELFF
TRBV27,.,TRBD1,15,TRBJ1-4,TGTGCCAGCAGTTCATCCGGGACAGGGCACGAAAAACTGTTTTTT,CASSSSGTGHEKLFF
TRBV7-9,.,.,13,TRBJ1-2,TGTGCCAGCAGCTTAGACCAGTTTTATGGCTACACCTTC,CASSLDQFYGYTF
TRBV11-2,.,TRBD1,17,TRBJ1-5,TGTGCCAGCAGCAAAGGGACAGGGCCTGATAGCAATCAGCCCCAGCATTTT,CASSKGTGPDSNQPQHF
TRBV5-4,.,.,15,TRBJ1-1,TGTGCCAGCAGCTCCACACAGACCCTGAACACTGAAGCTTTCTTT,CASSSTQTLNTEAFF
TRBV21-1,.,.,15,TRBJ2-3,TGTGCCAGCAGCATCGGGCACACTAGCACAGATACGCAGTATTTT,CASSIGHTSTDTQYF
TRBV11-2,once,.,12,TRBJ2-1,TGTGCCAGCAGCCTTGACACCCATGAGCAGTTCTTC,CASSLDTHEQFF
TRBV27,.,.,14,TRBJ2-3,TGTGCCAGCAGTCTGACTCGCACAGAGAAAGCGCAGTATTTT,CASSLTRTEKAQYF